The clone carrying this T cell receptor (beta chain) was seen more than once but under ten times. The antigen is unknown. Germline V gives CDR1 LGHNA, CDR2 YNFKEQ. The CDR3 covers 17 residues. Trimming took off 2 bases at V and 8 bases at J, with 19 bases between the two ends. The sample comes from a study of CD8+ T cells in alopecia areata. Turning to the study itself: Twice daily, treated patients received 5 to 10 mg of oral tofacitinib.

Extracted RNA was reverse transcribed into cDNA, the sequencing template. Assay used: immunoSEQ multiplex PCR; TCRdb lists only in-frame clones, some missing. Altogether about 130,000 clones are present, 45% to 50% being singletons, with the ten largest covering roughly 20%. Study-level findings and limits: Lesional scalp displayed greater clonality than normal scalp, most notably in alopecia totalis/universalis. Scalp samples also yield sequences of resident alphabeta T cells from normal skin. The study found TCR sharing across patients less clear than in mice, possibly for HLA reasons.

The sequence derives from a human donor with alopecia areata. The chain joins TRBV4-2 to TRBJ1-6, with TRBD1 as a possible D gene (6 bases). The source material was CD8+ T cells sorted from blood, sampled at week 0. The CDR3 protein is CASSQRGGRGEHSPLHF. CDR3 DNA: TGTGCCAGCAGCCAAAGGGGGGGCAGGGGAGAACATTCACCCCTCCACTTT.